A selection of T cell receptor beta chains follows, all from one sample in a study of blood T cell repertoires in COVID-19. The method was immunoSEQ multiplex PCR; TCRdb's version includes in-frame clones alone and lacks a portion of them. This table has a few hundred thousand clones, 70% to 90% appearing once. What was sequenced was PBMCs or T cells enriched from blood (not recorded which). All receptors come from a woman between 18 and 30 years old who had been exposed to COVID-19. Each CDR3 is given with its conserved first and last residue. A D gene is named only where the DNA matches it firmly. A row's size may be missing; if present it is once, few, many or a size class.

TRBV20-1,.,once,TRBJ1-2,TGCAGTGCTAGTTCGTTGGCGGGCTATGGCTACACCTTC,CSASSLAGYGYTF
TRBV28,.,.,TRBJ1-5,TGTGCCAGCAGGTACAATTCAGATAGCAATCAGCCCCAGCATTTT,CASRYNSDSNQPQHF
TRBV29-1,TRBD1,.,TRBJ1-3,TGCAGCGTTGAAGATAGGGGGCGAAACTCTGGAAACACCATATATTTT,CSVEDRGRNSGNTIYF
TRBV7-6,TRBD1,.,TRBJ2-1,TGTGCCAGCAGCTTCGACAGGGGGGATTACAATGAGCAGTTCTTC,CASSFDRGDYNEQFF
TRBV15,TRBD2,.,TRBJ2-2,TGTGCCACCAGCAGAAGCTACCTAGCGGGAAACACCGGGGAGCTGTTTTTT,CATSRSYLAGNTGELFF
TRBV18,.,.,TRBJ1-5,TGTGCCAGCTCATCTTTGGACATTTATAGCAATCAGCCCCAGCATTTT,CASSSLDIYSNQPQHF
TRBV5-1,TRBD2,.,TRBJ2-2,TGCGCCAGCAGCTTCCCGGAGGGGTCGGCGGGGGTTGCCGGGGAGCTGTTTTTT,CASSFPEGSAGVAGELFF
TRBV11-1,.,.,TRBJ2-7,TGTGCCAGCAGCTTAGACAAACCCGACAAGCAGTACTTC,CASSLDKPDKQYF
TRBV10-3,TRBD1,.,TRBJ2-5,TGTGCCATCAGTGTGACAGGGGGCCGAGAGACCCAGTACTTC,CAISVTGGRETQYF
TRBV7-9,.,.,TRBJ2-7,TGTGCCAGCAGCTTAACTTACGAGCAGTACTTC,CASSLTYEQYF
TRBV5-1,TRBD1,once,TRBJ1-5,TGCGCCAGCAGCGCAACGACAGGGGGAGGCCAGCCCCAGCATTTT,CASSATTGGGQPQHF
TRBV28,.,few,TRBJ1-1,TGTGCCAGCAGTTTATCGGGCGGGAGCACTGAAGCTTTCTTT,CASSLSGGSTEAFF
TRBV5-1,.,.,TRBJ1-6,TGCGCCAGCAGCTTGTCCGGGGGAGGTAATTCACCCCTCCACTTT,CASSLSGGGNSPLHF
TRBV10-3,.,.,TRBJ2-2,TGTGCCATCAGGGGGGCAGTTACCGGGGAGCTGTTTTTT,CAIRGAVTGELFF
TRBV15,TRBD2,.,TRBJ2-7,TGTGCCACCAGTAAAGGACTAGAGGTAACCTACGAGCAGTACTTC,CATSKGLEVTYEQYF
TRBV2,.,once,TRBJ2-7,TGTGCCAGCAGTGATCCCCCAGCGAACTACGAGCAGTACTTC,CASSDPPANYEQYF
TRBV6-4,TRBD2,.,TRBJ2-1,TGTGCCAGCAGTGACGGGACTAGCGGGGGCTCCTACAATGAGCAGTTCTTC,CASSDGTSGGSYNEQFF
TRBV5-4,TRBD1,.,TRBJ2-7,TGTGCCAGCAGCTTGGGGACAGGGGGGTCCTACGAGCAGTACTTC,CASSLGTGGSYEQYF
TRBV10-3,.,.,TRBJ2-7,TGTGCCATCAGTGATCAGGGGGGTTACGAGCAGTACTTC,CAISDQGGYEQYF
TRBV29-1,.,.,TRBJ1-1,TGCAGCGGCCGAGGGAACACTGAAGCTTTCTTT,CSGRGNTEAFF
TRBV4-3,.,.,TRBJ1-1,TGCGCCAGCAGCCAAGAGGGAGGGTGGACTGAAGCTTTCTTT,CASSQEGGWTEAFF
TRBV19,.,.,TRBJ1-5,TGTGCCAGTAGTAACTACAGGGATGATGGCCAGCCCCAGCATTTT,CASSNYRDDGQPQHF
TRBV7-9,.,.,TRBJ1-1,TGTGCCAGCAGCTTAGAATTAGGGCAGGGGAACACTGAAGCTTTCTTT,CASSLELGQGNTEAFF
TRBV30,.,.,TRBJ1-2,TGTGCCACGGAGGTTTTGGATGGCTACACCTTC,CATEVLDGYTF
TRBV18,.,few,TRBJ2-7,TGTGCCAGCTCGCCTACAGTAATCCTCAACACGAAAACCTACGAGCAGTACTTC,CASSPTVILNTKTYEQYF
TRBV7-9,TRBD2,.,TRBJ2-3,TGTGCCAGCAGCCGCCGAGGGGCTAGCGGGGGGTTCGCAGATACGCAGTATTTT,CASSRRGASGGFADTQYF
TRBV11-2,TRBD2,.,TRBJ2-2,TGTGCCAGCAGCTTAACCTGGACTAGCGGTACCGGGGAGCTGTTTTTT,CASSLTWTSGTGELFF
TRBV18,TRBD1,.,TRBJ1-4,TGTGCCAGCTCACCGACAGGGGAGGAAAAACTGTTTTTT,CASSPTGEEKLFF
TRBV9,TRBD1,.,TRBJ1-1,TGTGCCAGCAGCGTAGGGACAGGGGACACTGTCCACACTGAAGCTTTCTTT,CASSVGTGDTVHTEAFF
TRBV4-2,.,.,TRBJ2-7,TGTGCCAGCAGCCCCTGGGGCAGCGACGGCGAGCAGTACTTC,CASSPWGSDGEQYF
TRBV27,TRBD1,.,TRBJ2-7,TGTGCCAGCAGGGATAGACAGGGCGGTAGCGACGAGCAGTACTTC,CASRDRQGGSDEQYF
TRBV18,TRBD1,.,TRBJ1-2,TGTGCCAGCTCACCTTCCAGGGGGGACTATGGCTACACCTTC,CASSPSRGDYGYTF
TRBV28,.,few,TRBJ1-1,TGTGCCAGCAGTTTATTTGCGGGCACTGAAGCTTTCTTT,CASSLFAGTEAFF
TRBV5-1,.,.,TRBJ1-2,TGCGCCAGCAGCCGCGACGGGGGGCTTAACTATGGCTACACCTTC,CASSRDGGLNYGYTF
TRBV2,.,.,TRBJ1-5,TGTGCCAGCAGTGACGACAGAGAGCGGCCCCAGCATTTT,CASSDDRERPQHF
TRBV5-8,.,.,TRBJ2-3,TGTGCCAGCAAGGCTCCATTGTCAGCAGAGGCGCAGTATTTT,CASKAPLSAEAQYF
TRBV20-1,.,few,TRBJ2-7,TGCAGTGCTCCGGGGACCTACGAGCAGTACTTC,CSAPGTYEQYF
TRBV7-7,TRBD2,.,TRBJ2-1,TGTGCCAGCAGCTTAGTTCTGGGGGAGGGCCGCAATGAGCAGTTCTTC,CASSLVLGEGRNEQFF
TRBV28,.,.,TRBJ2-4,TGTGCCAGCAGTATCCGGGGGAGTGGCAAAAACATTCAGTACTTC,CASSIRGSGKNIQYF
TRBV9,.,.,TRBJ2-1,TGTGCCAGCAGCGTCCCGGGAAGAGGCAATGAGCAGTTCTTC,CASSVPGRGNEQFF
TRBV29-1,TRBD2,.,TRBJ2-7,TGCAGCGTCTTGACTAGCGGGTCCTCCTACGAGCAGTACTTC,CSVLTSGSSYEQYF
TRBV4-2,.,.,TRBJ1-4,TGTGCCAGCAGCCAAGGCGCAGGGGCGATTGAAAAACTGTTTTTT,CASSQGAGAIEKLFF
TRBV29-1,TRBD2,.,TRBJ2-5,TGCAGCGTTGACCGAGGACTAGCGGGGCCTCAAGAGACCCAGTACTTC,CSVDRGLAGPQETQYF
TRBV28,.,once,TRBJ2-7,TGTGCCAGCAGTTTAGAGTCCGGGTACTACGAGCAGTACTTC,CASSLESGYYEQYF
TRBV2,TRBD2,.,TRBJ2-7,TGTGCCAGCAGTGTTGTGGGACTAGGGCCCTACGAGCAGTACTTC,CASSVVGLGPYEQYF
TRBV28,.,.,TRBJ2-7,TGTGCCAGCAGTTTAACACCCACGGGTCCTAGCTCCTACGAGCAGTACTTC,CASSLTPTGPSSYEQYF
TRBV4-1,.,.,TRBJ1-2,TGCGCCAGCAGCCAAGGTGGGAGGGTAGGCGGCTACACCTTC,CASSQGGRVGGYTF
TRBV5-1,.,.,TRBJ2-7,TGCGCCAGCAGCTTGGTGGTTAGCATTGGCTACGAGCAGTACTTC,CASSLVVSIGYEQYF
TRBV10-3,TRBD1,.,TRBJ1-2,TGTGCCATCAGTGCGGACCGAGGGACAGGGTACGGCTACACCTTC,CAISADRGTGYGYTF
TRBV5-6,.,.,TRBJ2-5,TGTGCCAGCAGCTTGACGACACAAGAGACCCAGTACTTC,CASSLTTQETQYF
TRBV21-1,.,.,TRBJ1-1,TGTGCCAGCAGCCCGGGGACAGGGAACCCACATTTCCCTCAGAACGAAGCTTTCTTT,CASSPGTGNPHFPQNEAFF
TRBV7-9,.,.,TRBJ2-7,TGTGCCAGCAGCTTAGGGACAGTCTACGAGCAGTACTTC,CASSLGTVYEQYF
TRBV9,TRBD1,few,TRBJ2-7,TGTGCCAGCAATCTGGGACAGGGGGCGCGGGAGCAGTACTTC,CASNLGQGAREQYF
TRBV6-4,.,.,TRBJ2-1,TGTGCCAGCAGCCCCGAGGGAGCAGGTCGAACTGAGCAGTTCTTC,CASSPEGAGRTEQFF
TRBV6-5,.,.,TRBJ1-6,TGTGCCAGCAACTCTCTCACAGGGAGCCGCTCACCCCTCCACTTT,CASNSLTGSRSPLHF
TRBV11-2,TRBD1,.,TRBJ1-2,TGTGCCAGCAGCTCTATCAGGGGGCGCGACTATGGCTACACCTTC,CASSSIRGRDYGYTF
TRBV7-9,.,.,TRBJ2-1,TGTGCCAGCAGCGAGAGAGACAGCGCCTACAATGAGCAGTTCTTC,CASSERDSAYNEQFF
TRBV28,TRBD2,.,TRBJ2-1,TGTGCCAGCAGTTCCCGGGCGGGGAGGGGCTACAATGAGCAGTTCTTC,CASSSRAGRGYNEQFF
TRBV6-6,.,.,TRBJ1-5,TGTGCCAGCAGCCTTTTGAATCAGCCCCAGCATTTT,CASSLLNQPQHF